A selection of T cell receptor beta chains follows, all from one sample in a study of graft-versus-host responses after intestinal transplantation. TCRdb's copy holds only in-frame clones and misses some; the assay was immunoSEQ multiplex PCR. The sample lists around 37,000 clones; about nine tenths were seen once. Sequencing was performed on ileum tissue, taken roughly 200 days after intestinal transplant. The receptors were sampled from a human patient who received an intestinal transplant, so some T cells may come from the graft donor. CDR3s include the opening cysteine and the closing phenylalanine or tryptophan. D genes are given only for firm matches. For some rows the clone size is stated as once, few or many, or as a class when expanded; others skip it.

NA	TRBD2	TRBV29-1	TRBJ2-3	TGCAGCGTTGAAGTACTAGCGGGGTTCACAGATACGCAGTATTTT	CSVEVLAGFTDTQYF
NA	NA	TRBV29-1	TRBJ2-1	TGCAGCGTTGAAGTTCCGACAGATGAGCAGTTCTTC	CSVEVPTDEQFF
NA	TRBD2	TRBV15	TRBJ2-1	TGTGCCACCAGCAGGACCCAGCGGGGGGGATACAATGAGCAGTTCTTC	CATSRTQRGGYNEQFF
NA	TRBD1	TRBV2	TRBJ2-5	TGTGCCAGCAACGCGGGACAGGCAGGGACCCAGTACTTC	CASNAGQAGTQYF
NA	TRBD1	TRBV7-3	TRBJ1-2	TGTGCCAGCAGCTTTGGGGACAGGATTGGCTACACCTTC	CASSFGDRIGYTF
NA	TRBD1	TRBV5-6	TRBJ1-1	TGTGCCAGCAGCGGATACAGGGGGGGGAACACTGAAGCTTTCTTT	CASSGYRGGNTEAFF
NA	NA	TRBV25-1	TRBJ1-1	TGTGCCAGCAGTGAAATGGTCAACACTGAAGCTTTCTTT	CASSEMVNTEAFF
NA	NA	TRBV13	TRBJ2-5	TGTGCCAGCAGCTTACGGGGTGAGACCCAGTACTTC	CASSLRGETQYF
NA	TRBD2	TRBV5-1	TRBJ2-7	TGCGCCAGCAGCCTTGCTAGCGGGATCCTGACCTACGAGCAGTACTTC	CASSLASGILTYEQYF
NA	TRBD2	TRBV4-1	TRBJ2-3	TGCGCCAGCAGCCAAGATAGTTCCTTTGAGGGAGGGCCGGGCGGAGATACGCAGTATTTT	CASSQDSSFEGGPGGDTQYF
NA	TRBD2	TRBV7-2	TRBJ2-1	TGTGCCAGCAGCTTAAGGTCACTAGCGGGGACCGGGCAGTTCTTC	CASSLRSLAGTGQFF
NA	NA	TRBV28	TRBJ2-5	TGTGCCAGCAGTTTAAGGGGAGGGGGGGAGACCCAGTACTTC	CASSLRGGGETQYF
NA	TRBD1	TRBV6-5	TRBJ2-7	TGTGCCAGCAGTGTGGACAGGGCCTACGAGCAGTACTTC	CASSVDRAYEQYF
NA	TRBD1	TRBV7-9	TRBJ1-4	TGTGCCAGCACTCCACAGGGGGGGGATGAAAAACTGTTTTTT	CASTPQGGDEKLFF
NA	NA	TRBV6-4	TRBJ2-7	TGTGCCAGCAGTCCATCGCGGACCACCAGCTCCTACGAGCAGTACTTC	CASSPSRTTSSYEQYF
NA	NA	TRBV2	TRBJ2-7	TGTGCCAGCAGTGAATTGAGGTTGAATTTAAACGAGCAGTACTTC	CASSELRLNLNEQYF
NA	NA	TRBV6-1	TRBJ1-4	TGTGCCAGCCGGCACAGTCAGGGTGAAAAACTGTTTTTT	CASRHSQGEKLFF
NA	NA	TRBV27	TRBJ1-2	TGTGCCAGCAGTTCCAAAGCGACAGTCTATGGCTACACCTTC	CASSSKATVYGYTF
NA	NA	TRBV28	TRBJ1-5	TGTGCCAGCACACTATGGTCACTTCCTAATCAGCCCCAGCATTTT	CASTLWSLPNQPQHF
medium-sized	NA	TRBV28	TRBJ2-1	TGTGCCAGCTATAGTCCGGTCTTC	CASYSPVF
NA	TRBD2	TRBV4-2	TRBJ2-6	TGTGCCAGTACTAGCGGGAGGGGACTCTGGGGAGGGGCCAACGTCCTGACTTTC	CASTSGRGLWGGANVLTF
NA	NA	TRBV18	TRBJ2-3	TGTGCCAGCTCACCCCCGTTGGTGGATACGCAGTATTTT	CASSPPLVDTQYF
NA	TRBD2	TRBV10-3	TRBJ2-3	TGTGCCATCAGTGAGGGTAGCGGGGGGCCCACAGATACGCAGTATTTT	CAISEGSGGPTDTQYF
NA	TRBD2	TRBV29-1	TRBJ2-7	TGCAGCTCTCTAGGACTAGCGGCGTCCTACGAGCAGTACTTC	CSSLGLAASYEQYF